What follows is one TCR beta chain and its context. Its antigen is currently unknown. The CDR3 has 16 residues. Germline loops: CDR1 SGHTA, CDR2 FQGNSA. J lost 3 bases, V lost 5 bases, and 12 bases had no gene match. This sample is part of a study of cytomegalovirus exposure and HLA in healthy donors. On the study more broadly: Researchers previously reported finding roughly 120 million unique TCR beta sequences from some 180 million T cells.

This PCR relied on a set of 60 Vbeta primers and 13 Jbeta primers. Some clones are missing from TCRdb's copy, which holds only in-frame ones; the method was immunoSEQ multiplex PCR. The profile shows tens of thousands of clones, approximately 78% of them singletons. Study conclusions and caveats: HLA allele associations emerged for 17,000 or so TCR beta sequences in a later analysis, at 0.05 false discovery rate. As immune exposure information, only CMV serostatus was available.

The genes are TRBV7-2 and TRBJ1-2, with TRBD1 identical over 7 bases. The source is a woman aged 25 to 45 in good health and CMV-seronegative. Input material: PBMCs. The CDR3, as DNA: TGTGCCAGCAGCCCATACCCGGGACAGATTGACTATGGCTACACCTTC. Its protein product is CASSPYPGQIDYGYTF.